This entry lists 8 T cell receptor beta chains sequenced from one sample in a study of T cell repertoires in cytomegalovirus infection (dated by TCRdb to between 2019 and 2020). The treatment or condition tag for this specimen amounts to: in vitro stimulation with specific CMV peptide epitopes to enrich CMV-specific T cells. The antigens for these receptors are not known. TCRdb records Illumina HiSeq 1500 as the sequencer. The public reads were reprocessed in TCRdb via fastp at Q25 and MiXCR, keeping in-frame beta chains. Rows are unified per CDR3 protein, each entry keeping the most common DNA and genes. The sample table records about 830,000 distinct CDR3 sequences; 30% to 35% of these occur just once. Under 15% of the sample belongs to the ten largest clones. The material was cultured CD8+ T cells from PBMCs, obtained from culture after CMV antigen stimulation. The receptors stem from a human donor in good health (CMV status not recorded). Some clones in this sample may be carry-over from other donors' samples.

The CDR3 is CASSSTGGGGYTF. CDR3 DNA sequence: TGTGCCAGCAGCTCCACTGGCGGAGGGGGCTACACCTTC. The chain couples TRBV12-3 or TRBV12-4 to TRBJ1-2; D remains ambiguous. The V end was cut by 6 bases, the J end by 8 bases, with 16 bases between. This CDR3 is built from 13 residues.

The rearrangement uses TRBV4-3 and TRBJ1-4; maybe TRBD1 (5 bases). Per germline, CDR1 LGHNA and CDR2 YSLEER. The CDR3 totals 17 residues. V was cut by 4 bases and J by 8 bases, with 23 bases left in between. The CDR3 loop is CASSLLDVRARREKLFF. CDR3 DNA: TGCGCCAGCAGCCTACTAGACGTCAGGGCCAGGCGAGAAAAACTGTTTTTT.

As to this clonotype: One junction end disagrees with the germline gene, perhaps due to a read error. CDR3 in amino acids: CVSSGSSSYEQYF. CDR3 in DNA: TGTGTCAGCTCAGGTTCCAGCTCCTACGAGCAGTACTTC. The chain carries TRBV18 and TRBJ2-7; D gene unclear. Germline V CDR1 and CDR2: KGHSH, LQKENI. The CDR3 has 13 residues.

The rearrangement uses TRBV11-3 and TRBJ2-1, with D possibly TRBD1 on 5 matching bases. CDR1 is SGHNT, CDR2 YENEEA, per germline. V was cut by 3 bases and J by 1 base, with 7 bases left in between. CDR3 length equals 14 residues. CDR3 nucleotides: TGTGCCAGCAGCTTTCAGGGTTCCTACAATGAGCAGTTCTTC. This encodes CASSFQGSYNEQFF.

This clonotype was seen only a few times. The chain recombines TRBV6-5 with TRBJ1-1, with D perhaps TRBD1 (5 bases). This CDR3 is 13 amino acids long. In germline, CDR1 is MNHEY, CDR2 SVGAGI. V was shortened by 2 bases and J by 5 bases, with 9 bases between the two germline ends. The CDR3 DNA sequence: TGTGCCAGCAGTTACGGTTCAGGGACTGAAGCTTTCTTT. It translates to CASSYGSGTEAFF.

This rearrangement joins TRBV4-3 to TRBJ1-2; D not certain. CDR1 LGHNA and CDR2 YSLEER come from the germline V gene. There are 13 residues in the CDR3. The V gene lost 2 bases and the J gene lost 6 bases, with 10 bases spanning the gap. The CDR3 DNA sequence: TGCGCCAGCAGCCAACTAATCGGGGATGGCTACACCTTC. It translates to CASSQLIGDGYTF.

In its sample, this clonotype was seen many times. The chain has TRBV12-3 or TRBV12-4 and TRBJ1-2; maybe TRBD1 (6 bases). V lost 5 bases to trimming and J lost 4 bases, with 14 bases between them. CDR3 length equals 14 residues. The DNA of the CDR3 is TGTGCCAGCAGTCCGGGACACCCTATCTATGGCTACACCTTC. Protein sequence: CASSPGHPIYGYTF.

This clonotype was observed a few times. V and J are TRBV11-3 and TRBJ2-2, with a weak D call TRBD1 (6 bases). Between the trimmed V and J ends, which lost 5 bases and 3 bases, there was a span of 10 bases. The CDR3 is 14 residues long. Germline lookup yields CDR1 SGHNT and CDR2 YENEEA. This chain's CDR3 is CASSQGQYTGELFF. The CDR3 DNA reads as TGTGCCAGCAGCCAGGGGCAGTACACCGGGGAGCTGTTTTTT. The full variable domain, completed using reference TRBV11-3 and TRBJ2-2, is EAGVVQSPRYKIIEKKQPVAFWCNPISGHNTLYWYLQNLGQGPELLIRYENEEAVDDSQLPKDRFSAERLKGVDSTLKIQPAELGDSAVYLCASSQGQYTGELFFGEGSRLTVL.